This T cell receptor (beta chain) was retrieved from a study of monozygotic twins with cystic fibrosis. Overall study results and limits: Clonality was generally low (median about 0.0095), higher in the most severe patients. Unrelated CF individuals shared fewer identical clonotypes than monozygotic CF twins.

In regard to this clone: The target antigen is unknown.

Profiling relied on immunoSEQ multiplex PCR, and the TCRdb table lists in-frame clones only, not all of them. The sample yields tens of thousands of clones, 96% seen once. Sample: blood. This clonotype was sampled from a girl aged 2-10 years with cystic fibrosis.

CDR3 in amino acids: CASSYSTVETQYF. The DNA of the CDR3 is TGTGCCAGCAGTTACTCGACGGTGGAGACCCAGTACTTC. The chain combines TRBV6-5 with TRBJ2-5; D call uncertain. The CDR3 consists of 13 residues. Trimming stripped 0 bases from V and 5 bases from J, with 7 bases between. Germline CDR1 reads MNHEY; CDR2 reads SVGAGI.